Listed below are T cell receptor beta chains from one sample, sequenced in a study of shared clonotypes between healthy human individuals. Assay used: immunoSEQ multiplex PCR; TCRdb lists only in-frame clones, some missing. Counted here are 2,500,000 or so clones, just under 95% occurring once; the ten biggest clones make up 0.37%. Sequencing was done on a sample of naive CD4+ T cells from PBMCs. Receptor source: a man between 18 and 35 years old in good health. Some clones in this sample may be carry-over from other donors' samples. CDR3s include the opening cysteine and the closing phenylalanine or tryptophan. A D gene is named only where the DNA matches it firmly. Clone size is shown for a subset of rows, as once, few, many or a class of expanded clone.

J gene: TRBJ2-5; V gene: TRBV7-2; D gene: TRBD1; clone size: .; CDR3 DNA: TGTGCCAGCAGCTCAGACAGGGGGGAAGAGACCCAGTACTTC; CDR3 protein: CASSSDRGEETQYF
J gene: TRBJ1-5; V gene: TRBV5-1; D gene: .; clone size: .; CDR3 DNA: TGCGCCAGCAGCTTGGGCGGGGAAAGGGGTCAGCCCCAGCATTTT; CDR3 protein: CASSLGGERGQPQHF
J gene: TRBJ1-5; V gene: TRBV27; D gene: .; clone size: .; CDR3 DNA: TGTGCCAGCAGTTTATTGGGTCTCAATCAGCCCCAGCATTTT; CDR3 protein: CASSLLGLNQPQHF
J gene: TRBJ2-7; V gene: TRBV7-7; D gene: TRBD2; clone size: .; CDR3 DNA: TGTGCCAGCAGCTTAGGGGGACTAGCGGACGAGCAGTACTTC; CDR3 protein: CASSLGGLADEQYF
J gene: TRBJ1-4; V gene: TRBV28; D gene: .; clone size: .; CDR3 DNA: TGTGCCAGCATGTGGGGGAATGAAAAACTGTTTTTT; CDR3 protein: CASMWGNEKLFF
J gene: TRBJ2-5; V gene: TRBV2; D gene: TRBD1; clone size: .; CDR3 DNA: TGTGCCAGCACGTGGACAGGGGGAGGGACCCAGTACTTC; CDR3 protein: CASTWTGGGTQYF
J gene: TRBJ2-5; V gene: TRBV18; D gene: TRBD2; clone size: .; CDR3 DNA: TGTGCCAGCTCACCGAGACTAGCGGTTAACCAAGAGACCCAGTACTTC; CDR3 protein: CASSPRLAVNQETQYF
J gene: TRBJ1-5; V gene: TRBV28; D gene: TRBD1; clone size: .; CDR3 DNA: TGTGCCAGCAGTTTATTTGGGGACAGGGGGTATCGTCTCGGCAATCAGCCCCAGCATTTT; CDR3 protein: CASSLFGDRGYRLGNQPQHF
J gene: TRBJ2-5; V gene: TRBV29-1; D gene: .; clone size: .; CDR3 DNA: TGCAGCGTTGAGGCACGGATCCAAGAGACCCAGTACTTC; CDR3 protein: CSVEARIQETQYF
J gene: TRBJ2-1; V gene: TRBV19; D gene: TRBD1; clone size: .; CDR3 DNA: TGTGCCAGTAGTATATGGACAGGGGCCAGCTACAATGAGCAGTTCTTC; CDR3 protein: CASSIWTGASYNEQFF
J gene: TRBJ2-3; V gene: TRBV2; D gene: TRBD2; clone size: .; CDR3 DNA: TGTGCCAGCAGTCGACTAGCGGCTCACACAGATACGCAGTATTTT; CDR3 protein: CASSRLAAHTDTQYF
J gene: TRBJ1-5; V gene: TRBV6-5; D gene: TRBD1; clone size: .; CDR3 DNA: TGTGCCAGCAGTGAGGACAGGGGGAAGCAGCCCCAGCATTTT; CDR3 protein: CASSEDRGKQPQHF
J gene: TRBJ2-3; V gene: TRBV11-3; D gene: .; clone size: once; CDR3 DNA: TGTGCCAGCAGCCGCGGAGGGAGACCGACAGATACGCAGTATTTT; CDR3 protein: CASSRGGRPTDTQYF
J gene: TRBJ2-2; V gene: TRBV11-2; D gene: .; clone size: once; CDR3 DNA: TGTGCCAGCAGCTTAGTGCAGGGAGGAGCCGGGGAGCTGTTTTTT; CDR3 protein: CASSLVQGGAGELFF
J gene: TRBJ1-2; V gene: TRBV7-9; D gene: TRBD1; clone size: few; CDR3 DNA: TGTGCCAGCGGCGACGGGACAGGCGGTCCCTATGGCTACACCTTC; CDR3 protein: CASGDGTGGPYGYTF
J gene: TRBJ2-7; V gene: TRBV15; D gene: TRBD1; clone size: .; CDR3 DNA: TGTGCCACCAGCAGAGATGTACAGGGGGCAGGCGAGCAGTACTTC; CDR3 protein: CATSRDVQGAGEQYF
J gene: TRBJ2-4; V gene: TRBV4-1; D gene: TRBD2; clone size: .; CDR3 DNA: TGCGCCAGCAGCCAAGATTGGCTGGCCAAGGTAGCGGGAGGGAGCGGGCACATTCAGTACTTC; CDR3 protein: CASSQDWLAKVAGGSGHIQYF
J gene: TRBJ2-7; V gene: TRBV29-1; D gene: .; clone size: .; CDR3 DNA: TGCAGCGTTGACAGGGAAGGAACCTACGAGCAGTACTTC; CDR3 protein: CSVDREGTYEQYF